The 14 T cell receptor beta chains listed next were all sequenced from one sample in a study of metastatic and nonmetastatic thyroid tumors. All patients were untreated before thyroid surgery. TCRdb re-called the PCR reads with MiXCR. The sample consists of approximately 13,000 clones, around 10% of them appearing once. The source material was blood. The receptors here all came from a female donor with papillary thyroid cancer or a benign thyroid nodule (not recorded which). Some clones in this sample may be carry-over from other donors' samples.

This clone is medium-sized within its sample. V is TRBV12-3 or TRBV12-4 and J is TRBJ2-7; 8 nucleotides align to TRBD1. The J segment lost 5 bases and the V segment lost 7 bases, leaving 16 bases of the junction unmatched. The CDR3 is 16 residues long. CDR3 coding DNA: TGTGCCAGCACCCTAGGGACAGGTCATTACGTTAACGAGCAGTACTTC. Residues: CASTLGTGHYVNEQYF.

This clone appeared many times. The chain joins TRBV7-8 to TRBJ1-3; possibly TRBD1 for D (6 bases). Germline lookup yields CDR1 SGHVS and CDR2 FQNEAQ. CDR3 length equals 16 residues. V was cut by 1 base and J by 2 bases, with 12 bases left in between. The CDR3 sequence is CASSLGGAGAGNTIYF. DNA for the CDR3: TGTGCCAGCAGCTTAGGAGGGGCAGGGGCTGGAAACACCATATATTTT.

This clone has a handful of counts. The chain's CDR3 is CASSEVYVSGGGYEQYF. The CDR3 nucleotides read TGTGCCAGCAGTGAAGTCTATGTATCGGGAGGGGGTTACGAGCAGTACTTC. The rearrangement joins TRBV6-4 to TRBJ2-7, with 8 positions matching TRBD2. The CDR3 length is 17 residues. J lost 4 bases, V lost 3 bases, and 14 bases had no gene match. Looked up from germline, CDR1 is MRHNA and CDR2 is SNTAGT.

Comment on this clone: This could be a read error, since a much larger clone is one nucleotide away. V and J are TRBV29-1 and TRBJ1-2; no clear D gene. V lost 5 bases, J lost 4 bases, and 11 bases lay in between. CDR3 size: 12 residues. Germline V lookup: CDR1 SQVTM, CDR2 ANQGSEA. CDR3 sequence (DNA): TGCAGCGTTCGGTGGGTTGTCTATGGCTACACCTTC. Its protein product is CSVRWVVYGYTF.

Only one count was recorded for this clone. The chain recombines TRBV3-1 with TRBJ2-1; TRBD2 matches at 10 bases. The length of the CDR3 is 18 residues. V gave up 0 bases and J gave up 7 bases; unmatched junction bases: 12. Germline CDR1 is LGHDT and CDR2 is YNNKEL (reference sequence). DNA of the CDR3: TGTGCCAGCAGCCAAGAAGGTCGGGTAGCGGGGGGTCTTAATGAGCAGTTCTTC. Amino acids: CASSQEGRVAGGLNEQFF.

This clone was seen repeatedly, ten times or more. The chain is built from TRBV28 and TRBJ1-1, with D tentatively TRBD1 (6 bases). Deletions cut 2 bases from V and 4 bases from J, with 14 bases between. The CDR3 is 15 amino acids. Germline-derived CDR1 and CDR2 are MDHEN and SYDVKM. This CDR3 reads CASSLGGLGGTEAFF. CDR3 nucleotide sequence: TGTGCCAGCAGTTTAGGGGGCCTCGGGGGCACTGAAGCTTTCTTT.

This clone was seen repeatedly, ten times or more. The chain links TRBV5-1 to TRBJ2-5, with 8 nucleotides matching TRBD2. From germline, CDR1 is SGHRS and CDR2 YFSETQ. With 2 bases clipped from V and 1 base from J, the junction kept 7 bases outside the gene matches. The CDR3 covers 16 residues. The CDR3 DNA follows: TGCGCCAGCAGCTTTACGCCGGGACTAGGCCAAGAGACCCAGTACTTC. This gives the protein CASSFTPGLGQETQYF.

This clone showed up many times. This rearrangement joins TRBV6-1 to TRBJ2-2; tentative D call: TRBD1 (6 bases). V lost 5 bases and J lost 9, with 19 bases in between. Germline V gene sequence: CDR1 MNHNS, CDR2 SASEGT. The CDR3 consists of 15 residues. The chain's CDR3 is CASSTNNRESRELFF. In DNA form, the CDR3 reads TGTGCCAGCAGTACGAACAACAGGGAAAGTAGGGAGCTGTTTTTT.

Many counts were recorded for this clone. The CDR3 region has the DNA TGTGCCAGCAGTTACATACCCCCCGACGACATTCAGTACTTC. Translation: CASSYIPPDDIQYF. J is TRBJ2-4 and V is TRBV6-2 or TRBV6-3; D not certain. In germline, CDR1 is MNHEY, CDR2 SVGEGT. CDR3 size: 14 residues. Trimming removed 2 bases from V and 8 bases from J, with 13 bases in between.

This clone was seen repeatedly, ten times or more. The chain employs TRBV7-9 and TRBJ2-7; 10 nucleotides agree with TRBD1. Germline-derived CDR1 and CDR2 are SEHNR and FQNEAQ (reference sequence). The J segment lost 6 bases and the V segment lost 5 bases, leaving 7 bases of the junction unmatched. This CDR3 region has 14 residues. The CDR3 DNA follows: TGTGCCAGCAGCCTAAGCCGGGACAGGGGCGAGCAGTACTTC. This encodes CASSLSRDRGEQYF.

V usage is TRBV11-3 and J usage is TRBJ1-6, with a possible D match to TRBD1 (5 bases). Germline V lookup: CDR1 SGHNT, CDR2 YENEEA. Trimming cost V 1 base and J 7 bases, with 11 bases left between them. CDR3 length equals 15 residues. The DNA for the CDR3 is TGTGCCAGCAGCTTAGGAGGTGGGGGGAATTCACCCCTCCACTTT. This sequence encodes CASSLGGGGNSPLHF.

This clone occurred many times. The chain is built from TRBV6-2 or TRBV6-3 and TRBJ1-3, with D tentatively TRBD1 (5 bases). The V end was cut by 7 bases, the J end by 2 bases, with 9 bases between. Germline CDR1 is MNHEY and CDR2 is SVGEGT. The CDR3 sequence is 13 residues long. The CDR3 sequence: CASNRTPGNTIYF. CDR3 coding DNA: TGTGCCAGCAACAGGACTCCTGGAAACACCATATATTTT.

This clone was recorded many times. The chain combines TRBV7-9 with TRBJ2-7, with 7 positions matching TRBD1. V gave up 4 bases and J gave up 2 bases; unmatched junction bases: 5. The CDR3 length is 14 residues. The germline CDR1 and CDR2 sequences are SEHNR and FQNEAQ (reference sequence). The CDR3 DNA reads TGTGCCAGCAGCTCTTGGGACAGAACCTACGAGCAGTACTTC. Translating gives CASSSWDRTYEQYF.

This clone was counted ten times or more. This may stem from a read error, because a much larger clone lies one nucleotide away. The chain recombines TRBV10-3 with TRBJ2-3, with 10 bases matching TRBD2. This CDR3 has 16 residues. The V gene's germline CDR1 is ENHRY and CDR2 SYGVKD. V shed 4 bases and J 5 bases; nucleotides not matched to a gene: 9. CDR3 protein: CAISVSEVAGGDTQYF. CDR3 DNA sequence: TGTGCCATCAGTGTGTCCGAGGTAGCGGGAGGAGATACGCAGTATTTT.